One and the same sample provided the 23 T cell receptor beta chains below, sequenced in a study of cytomegalovirus exposure and HLA in healthy donors. Both 60 Vbeta primers and 13 Jbeta primers went into the PCR. TCRdb keeps only in-frame clones here, not all; method: immunoSEQ multiplex PCR. The data contain 150,000 to 200,000 clones, about four fifths of them singletons. The material sequenced was PBMCs. These receptors originate from a woman between 50 and 59 years old in good health and CMV-seronegative.

The chain carries TRBV7-2 and TRBJ1-3; D is unclear. The germline V gene has CDR1 SGHTA and CDR2 FQGNSA. The ends were cut back, 1 base at V and 8 bases at J, with 6 bases in the middle. The CDR3 length is 12 residues. CDR3 in amino acids: CASSLVPDTIYF. The CDR3 DNA sequence: TGTGCCAGCAGCTTAGTTCCCGACACCATATATTTT.

V and J are TRBV28 and TRBJ2-1; D perhaps matches TRBD1 (7 bases). V dropped 5 bases and J dropped 1 base, with 12 bases sitting between them. Per germline, CDR1 MDHEN and CDR2 SYDVKM. CDR3 length equals 15 residues. The CDR3 sequence is CASSQGGRSYNEQFF. As DNA, the CDR3 is TGTGCCAGCAGTCAGGGGGGCCGATCCTACAATGAGCAGTTCTTC.

Note on this clone: Sequence at one end of the junction differs from germline and may be a read error. The chain has TRBV7-8 and TRBJ1-1; D is unclear. The germline V gene has CDR1 SGHVS and CDR2 FQNEAQ. This CDR3 spans 14 amino acids. CDR3 coding DNA: TGTGCCAGCAGCGTAGCCCCTTTGAACACTGAAGCTTTCTTT. This codes for CASSVAPLNTEAFF.

The chain is built from TRBV7-2 and TRBJ1-2; possible D gene TRBD1, 5 bases. The V gene lost 5 bases and the J gene lost 0 bases, with 10 bases spanning the gap. CDR3 length: 14 amino acids. Germline V lookup: CDR1 SGHTA, CDR2 FQGNSA. This CDR3 is CASSRGTANYGYTF. The CDR3 region has the DNA TGTGCCAGCAGCCGGGGGACGGCTAACTATGGCTACACCTTC.

V gene TRBV5-1 combines with J gene TRBJ1-2, with 7 bases fitting TRBD1. J was trimmed by 1 base and V by 4 bases; bases with no gene match: 13. Germline values: CDR1 SGHRS, CDR2 YFSETQ. CDR3 length: 17 amino acids. The CDR3 loop is CASSKGSGTEINYGYTF. The DNA of the CDR3 is TGCGCCAGCAGCAAGGGATCCGGGACAGAAATTAACTATGGCTACACCTTC.

The chain uses TRBV28 and TRBJ1-6; 7 nucleotides agree with TRBD1. J gave up 9 bases and V 6 bases, and 11 bases lay outside the gene matches. There are 15 residues in the CDR3. Germline V gene lookup returns CDR1 MDHEN and CDR2 SYDVKM. The CDR3 sequence is CASRRDRVVSSPLHF. For the CDR3, the DNA is TGTGCCAGCAGACGTGACAGGGTCGTAAGTTCACCCCTCCACTTT.

The chain has TRBV29-1 and TRBJ2-6; D possibly corresponds to TRBD1 (5 bases). V lost 6 bases and J 1 base, leaving 13 bases between the germline ends. The CDR3 covers 15 residues. CDR1 and CDR2 (germline): SQVTM, ANQGSEA. This CDR3 reads CSVGRGISGANVLTF. CDR3 DNA sequence: TGCAGCGTGGGAAGGGGCATTTCTGGGGCCAACGTCCTGACTTTC.

The chain links TRBV14 to TRBJ2-3, with D possibly being TRBD1 (5 bases). This CDR3 has 16 amino acids. Germline values: CDR1 SGHDN, CDR2 FVKESK. Trimming took 1 base from V and 1 from J, leaving 12 bases between them. CDR3 residues: CASSQVQAIRTDTQYF. CDR3 in DNA: TGTGCCAGCAGCCAAGTACAGGCGATCCGCACAGATACGCAGTATTTT.

Only one count was recorded for this clone. J is TRBJ2-7 and V is TRBV25-1; D gene uncertain. This CDR3 comprises 12 residues. Germline lookup yields CDR1 MGHDK and CDR2 SYGVNS. Trimming removed 2 bases from V and 4 bases from J, with 6 bases in between. CDR3 sequence reads: CASSEMEYEQYF. The CDR3 DNA reads TGTGCCAGCAGTGAAATGGAGTACGAGCAGTACTTC.

The V and J genes are TRBV7-2 and TRBJ2-3; 9 bases are a match to TRBD2. The CDR3 has 15 residues. The trim removed 0 bases at V and 3 bases at J, leaving 1 base unmatched. Germline V lookup: CDR1 SGHTA, CDR2 FQGNSA. CDR3 DNA: TGTGCCAGCAGCTTAGCTAGCGGGAGAACAGATACGCAGTATTTT. Translating it yields CASSLASGRTDTQYF.

V gene TRBV28 combines with J gene TRBJ1-1, with a possible D match to TRBD1 (6 bases). This CDR3 is built from 14 residues. The V gene lost 6 bases and the J gene lost 0 bases, with 11 bases spanning the gap. Germline-derived CDR1 and CDR2 are MDHEN and SYDVKM. This CDR3 is CASRPDRVNTEAFF. In nucleotides, the CDR3 is TGTGCCAGCAGGCCGGACAGAGTGAACACTGAAGCTTTCTTT.

The chain carries TRBV6-6 and TRBJ1-1, with 8 bases that match TRBD1. Trimming cost V 6 bases and J 5 bases; bases outside gene matches: 14. Per germline, CDR1 MNHNY and CDR2 SVGAGI (reference sequence). The CDR3 loop spans 16 amino acids. The CDR3 spells CASRDQSDRGRTEAFF. The CDR3 bases are TGTGCCAGCAGGGACCAAAGCGACAGGGGTCGGACTGAAGCTTTCTTT.

The chain carries TRBV7-2 and TRBJ2-2; D uncertain. V lost 2 bases and J lost 8, with 12 bases in between. The CDR3 is made up of 14 amino acids. The germline gives CDR1 SGHTA, CDR2 FQGNSA. The CDR3 nucleotides read TGTGCCAGCAGCTTAACACCGCCGATAGGGGAGCTGTTTTTT. Its translation: CASSLTPPIGELFF.

The V and J genes are TRBV2 and TRBJ2-7, with a possible D match to TRBD2 (7 bases). Trimming cost V 7 bases and J 0 bases, with 19 bases left between them. This CDR3 comprises 16 residues. Germline V gives CDR1 SNHLY, CDR2 FYNNEI. Here the CDR3 reads CASTQGGVRSSYEQYF. In DNA form, the CDR3 reads TGTGCCAGCACCCAAGGGGGGGTTAGGAGCTCCTACGAGCAGTACTTC. The variable domain in full, with the rest retrieved from reference TRBV2 and TRBJ2-7, is EPEVTQTPSHQVTQMGQEVILRCVPISNHLYFYWYRQILGQKVEFLVSFYNNEISEKSEIFDDQFSVERPDGSNFTLKIRSTKLEDSAMYFCASTQGGVRSSYEQYFGPGTRLTVT.

The rearrangement joins TRBV7-9 to TRBJ2-7; a weak D match, TRBD1 (6 bases). From germline, CDR1 is SEHNR and CDR2 FQNEAQ (reference sequence). Trimming took off 1 base at V and 4 bases at J, with 11 bases between the two ends. CDR3 length equals 14 residues. DNA for the CDR3: TGTGCCAGCAGCTTAGACAGGGCGGTTTACGAGCAGTACTTC. This translates into CASSLDRAVYEQYF.

This chain uses TRBV5-4 with TRBJ2-7; D is ambiguous. CDR1 is SGHNT and CDR2 is YYREEE in the germline V gene (reference sequence). Trimming stripped 4 bases from V and 4 bases from J, with 9 bases between. This CDR3 contains 12 residues. CDR3 amino acids: CASSPRVYEQYF. The CDR3 nucleotides read TGTGCCAGCAGCCCAAGAGTATACGAGCAGTACTTC. The whole variable domain, filled in from reference TRBV5-4 and TRBJ2-7, reads ETGVTQSPTHLIKTRGQQVTLRCSSQSGHNTVSWYQQALGQGPQFIFQYYREEENGRGNFPPRFSGLQFPNYSSELNVNALELDDSALYLCASSPRVYEQYFGPGTRLTVT.

V usage is TRBV7-8 and J usage is TRBJ2-7; TRBD2 is a possible D gene (5 bases). Trimming pared 5 bases from V and 5 bases from J, leaving 19 bases between. The CDR3 is 15 residues long. Per germline, CDR1 SGHVS and CDR2 FQNEAQ. In DNA form, the CDR3 reads TGTGCCAGCAGCCCGATGGTACGGGGTTCCGACGAGCAGTACTTC. Translated: CASSPMVRGSDEQYF.

This sequence joins TRBV7-2 and TRBJ2-7, with 8 bases lining up with TRBD1. With V trimmed by 5 bases and J by 5 bases, 11 bases remained unmatched. Germline values: CDR1 SGHTA, CDR2 FQGNSA. CDR3 length equals 15 residues. CDR3 in amino acids: CASSRAAGGRNEQYF. The CDR3 DNA reads as TGTGCCAGCAGCCGAGCGGCAGGGGGCCGTAACGAGCAGTACTTC. Combining the CDR3 with reference TRBV7-2 and TRBJ2-7 gives the whole variable domain GAGVSQSPSNKVTEKGKDVELRCDPISGHTALYWYRQSLGQGLEFLIYFQGNSAPDKSGLPSDRFSAERTGGSVSTLTIQRTQQEDSAVYLCASSRAAGGRNEQYFGPGTRLTVT.

The V call is TRBV2, the J call TRBJ2-5; D gene ambiguous. V gave up 4 bases and J gave up 5 bases, with 8 bases separating them. Germline lookup yields CDR1 SNHLY and CDR2 FYNNEI. This CDR3 has 12 residues. CDR3 sequence: CASSAVLETQYF. The DNA of the CDR3 is TGTGCCAGCAGTGCAGTATTGGAGACCCAGTACTTC.

The chain is built from TRBV7-2 and TRBJ2-3, with 7 positions matching TRBD2. V lost 6 bases, J lost 0 bases, and 9 bases stayed unmatched. The CDR3 is 16 amino acids. In germline, CDR1 is SGHTA, CDR2 FQGNSA. CDR3: CASRATSASSTDTQYF. CDR3 bases: TGTGCCAGCAGGGCCACTAGCGCCTCTAGCACAGATACGCAGTATTTT.

The chain uses TRBV10-2 and TRBJ2-1; TRBD2 aligns across 9 bases. Unmatched junction bases numbered 9, after V lost 6 bases and J lost 6 bases. The CDR3 contains 15 residues. The germline V gene has CDR1 WSHSY and CDR2 SAAADI. CDR3 loop: CASSLPGLAFNEQFF. The CDR3 DNA is TGCGCCAGCAGCTTACCGGGACTAGCCTTCAATGAGCAGTTCTTC.

The chain carries TRBV27 and TRBJ2-5; 9 nucleotides line up with TRBD2. The length of the CDR3 is 16 residues. Germline V CDR1 and CDR2: MNHEY, SMNVEV (reference sequence). J was trimmed by 4 bases and V by 3 bases; bases with no gene match: 9. The CDR3 nucleotides read TGTGCCAGCAGTTTTAATTGGCGGGGGGGCGTAGAGACCCAGTACTTC. Its translation: CASSFNWRGGVETQYF.

The V and J genes are TRBV28 and TRBJ2-7, with TRBD1 matching 7 bases. V shed 3 bases and J 12 bases; nucleotides not matched to a gene: 14. The germline gives CDR1 MDHEN, CDR2 SYDVKM. CDR3 size: 14 residues. CDR3 region: CASSFGHRGEALYF. The CDR3 nucleotides read TGTGCCAGCAGTTTTGGGCACAGGGGTGAGGCACTGTACTTC.